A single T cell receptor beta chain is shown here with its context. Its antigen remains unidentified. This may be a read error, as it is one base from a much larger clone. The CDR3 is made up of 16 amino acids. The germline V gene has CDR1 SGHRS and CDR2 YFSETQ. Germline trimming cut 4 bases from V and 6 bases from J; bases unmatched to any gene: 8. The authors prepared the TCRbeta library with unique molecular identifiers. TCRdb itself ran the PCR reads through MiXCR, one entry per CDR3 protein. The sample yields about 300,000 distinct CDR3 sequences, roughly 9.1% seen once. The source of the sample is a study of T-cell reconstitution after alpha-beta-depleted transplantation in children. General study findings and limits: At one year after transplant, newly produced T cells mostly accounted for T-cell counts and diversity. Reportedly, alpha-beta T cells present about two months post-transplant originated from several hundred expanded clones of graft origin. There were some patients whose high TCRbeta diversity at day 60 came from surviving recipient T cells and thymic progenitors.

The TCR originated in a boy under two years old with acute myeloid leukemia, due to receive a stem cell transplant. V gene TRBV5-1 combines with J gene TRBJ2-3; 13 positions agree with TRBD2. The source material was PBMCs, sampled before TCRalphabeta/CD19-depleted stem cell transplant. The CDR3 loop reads CASSQQLAGGVDTQYF. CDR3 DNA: TGCGCCAGCAGCCAACAACTAGCGGGAGGGGTCGATACGCAGTATTTT. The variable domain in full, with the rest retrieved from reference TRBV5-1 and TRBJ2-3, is KAGVTQTPRYLIKTRGQQVTLSCSPISGHRSVSWYQQTPGQGLQFLFEYFSETQRNKGNFPGRFSGRQFSNSRSEMNVSTLELGDSALYLCASSQQLAGGVDTQYFGPGTRLTVL.